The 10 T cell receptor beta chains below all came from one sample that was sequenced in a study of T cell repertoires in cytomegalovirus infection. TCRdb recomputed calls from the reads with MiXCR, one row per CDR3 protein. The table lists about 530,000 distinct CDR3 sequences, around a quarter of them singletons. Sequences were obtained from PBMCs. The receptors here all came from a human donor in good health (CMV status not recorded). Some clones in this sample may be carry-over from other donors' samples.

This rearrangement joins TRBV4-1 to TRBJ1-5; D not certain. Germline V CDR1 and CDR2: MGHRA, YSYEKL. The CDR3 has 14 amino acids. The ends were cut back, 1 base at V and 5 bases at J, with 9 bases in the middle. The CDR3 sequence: CASSQGSFYQPQHF. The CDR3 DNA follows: TGCGCCAGCAGCCAAGGTTCATTTTATCAGCCCCAGCATTTT.

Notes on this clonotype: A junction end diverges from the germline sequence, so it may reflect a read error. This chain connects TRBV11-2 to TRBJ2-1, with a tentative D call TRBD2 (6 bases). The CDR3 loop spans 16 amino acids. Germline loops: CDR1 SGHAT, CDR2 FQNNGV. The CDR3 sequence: CASSPPNRREYNERFF. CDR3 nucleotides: TGTGCCAGCAGCCCCCCCAATCGACGGGAGTACAATGAGCGGTTCTTC. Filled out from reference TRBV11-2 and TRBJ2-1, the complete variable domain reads EAGVAQSPRYKIIEKRQSVAFWCNPISGHATLYWYQQILGQGPKLLIQFQNNGVVDDSQLPKDRFSAERLKGVDSTLKIQPAKLEDSAVYLCASSPPNRREYNERFFGPGTRLTVL.

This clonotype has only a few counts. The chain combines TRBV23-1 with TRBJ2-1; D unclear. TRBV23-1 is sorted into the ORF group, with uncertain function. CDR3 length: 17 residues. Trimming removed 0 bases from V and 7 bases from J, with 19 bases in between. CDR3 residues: CASSQSTLPDPGNEQFF. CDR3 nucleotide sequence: TGCGCCAGCAGTCAATCCACGCTCCCGGACCCTGGGAATGAGCAGTTCTTC.

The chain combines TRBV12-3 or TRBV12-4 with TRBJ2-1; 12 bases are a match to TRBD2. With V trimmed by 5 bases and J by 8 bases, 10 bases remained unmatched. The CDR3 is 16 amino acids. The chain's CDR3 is CASSASGRGNVDEQFF. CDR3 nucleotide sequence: TGTGCCAGCAGTGCTAGCGGGAGGGGCAACGTAGATGAGCAGTTCTTC.

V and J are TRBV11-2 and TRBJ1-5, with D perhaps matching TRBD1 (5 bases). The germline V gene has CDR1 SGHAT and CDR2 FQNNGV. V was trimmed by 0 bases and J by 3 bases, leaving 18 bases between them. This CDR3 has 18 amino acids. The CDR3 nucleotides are TGTGCCAGCAGCTTAGAACTCAGGGTTTCTGAAGACAATCAGCCCCAGCATTTT. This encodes CASSLELRVSEDNQPQHF.

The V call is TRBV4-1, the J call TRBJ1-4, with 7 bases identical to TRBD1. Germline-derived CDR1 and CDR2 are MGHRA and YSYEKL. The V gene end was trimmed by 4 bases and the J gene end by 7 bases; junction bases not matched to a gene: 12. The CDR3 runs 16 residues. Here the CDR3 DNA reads TGCGCCAGCAGCCCAATTAGGGGGCGGGATGGTGAAAAACTGTTTTTT. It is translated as CASSPIRGRDGEKLFF.

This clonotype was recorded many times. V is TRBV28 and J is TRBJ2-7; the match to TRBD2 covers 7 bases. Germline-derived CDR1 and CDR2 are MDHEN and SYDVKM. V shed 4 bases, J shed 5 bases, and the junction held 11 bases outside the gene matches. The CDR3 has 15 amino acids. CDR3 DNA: TGTGCCAGCAGTTGGGCTAGCGGATCCTTAGACGAGCAGTACTTC. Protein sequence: CASSWASGSLDEQYF.

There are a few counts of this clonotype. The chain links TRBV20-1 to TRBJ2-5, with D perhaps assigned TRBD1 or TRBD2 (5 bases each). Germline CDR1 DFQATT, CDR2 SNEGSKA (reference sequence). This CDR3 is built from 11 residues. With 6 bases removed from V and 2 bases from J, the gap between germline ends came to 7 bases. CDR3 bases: TGCAGTGCCGAGGGGCAAGAGACCCAGTACTTC. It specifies CSAEGQETQYF.

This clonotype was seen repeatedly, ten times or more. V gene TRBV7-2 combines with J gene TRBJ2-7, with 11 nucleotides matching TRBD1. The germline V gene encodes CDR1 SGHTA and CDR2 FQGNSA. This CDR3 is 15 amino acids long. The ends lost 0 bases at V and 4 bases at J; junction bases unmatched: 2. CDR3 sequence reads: CASSLAGQGDYEQYF. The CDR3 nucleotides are TGTGCCAGCAGCTTAGCGGGACAGGGGGATTACGAGCAGTACTTC.

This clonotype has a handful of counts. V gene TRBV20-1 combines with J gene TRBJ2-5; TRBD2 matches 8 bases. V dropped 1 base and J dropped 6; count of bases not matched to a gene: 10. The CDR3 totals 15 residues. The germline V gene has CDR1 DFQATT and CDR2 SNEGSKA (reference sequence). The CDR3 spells CSARGERETGQTQYF. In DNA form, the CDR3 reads TGCAGTGCTAGAGGGGAGCGGGAGACGGGGCAGACCCAGTACTTC.